The 31 T cell receptor beta chains below come from one sample, sequenced in a study of CD8+CD57+ T cells in acquired aplastic anemia (dated by TCRdb to 2017 to 2018). The instrument given in TCRdb is Illumina HiSeq 2000. Profiling of TCR beta VDJ combinations and CDR3 sequences used genomic DNA as the template. Using fastp at Q25 and MiXCR, TCRdb reprocessed the public reads and kept productive beta chains. Each entry merges the rows of one CDR3 protein and shows their most common DNA and genes. The sample yields 250,000 to 350,000 distinct CDR3 sequences; 50% to 70% were counted once. The ten largest clones add up to roughly 8% of the sample. Sequencing used sorted CD4+, CD8+, or CD8+CD57+ T cells (not recorded which) from PBMCs. Every receptor here comes from a human donor with severe aplastic anemia or a healthy control (not recorded which).

Concerning this clonotype: One end of the junction does not line up with germline, which may come from a read error. This chain connects TRBV13 to TRBJ2-2; 8 positions match TRBD1. The CDR3 is 15 amino acids. Germline assignment: CDR1 PRHDT and CDR2 FYEKMQ (reference sequence). The CDR3 reads CASSLGGQVTGELFF. CDR3 coding DNA: TGCGCCAGCAGCTTGGGGGGACAGGTAACCGGGGAGCTGTTTTTT.

This clonotype was seen only a few times. The V call is TRBV12-3 or TRBV12-4, the J call TRBJ1-1; D ambiguous. Deletions cut 3 bases from V and 6 bases from J, with 5 bases between. The CDR3 is made up of 11 amino acids. The DNA of the CDR3 is TGTGCCAGCAGTTTTGGGGCTGAAGCTTTCTTT. As protein: CASSFGAEAFF.

This clonotype was recorded many times. V gene TRBV2 combines with J gene TRBJ2-4; no clear D. V lost 7 bases, J lost 9 bases, and 10 bases lay in between. There are 11 residues in the CDR3. Germline-derived CDR1 and CDR2 are SNHLY and FYNNEI. CDR3 coding DNA: TGTGCCAGCACGTCTTCGGGCATTCAGTACTTC. Protein sequence: CASTSSGIQYF.

The chain has TRBV5-4 and TRBJ2-1; no clear D gene. The J call may be incorrect, as the DNA end agrees better with TRBJ2-5. This CDR3 has 14 amino acids. Germline V gene lookup returns CDR1 SGHNT and CDR2 YYREEE (reference sequence). CDR3 DNA: TGTGCCAGCAGCTTCATCGGCGGCGAGGAGACCCAGTACTTC. As protein: CASSFIGGEETQYF.

This clonotype has a count of ten or more. The CDR3 DNA follows: TGTGCCAGCAGTTCCCCGGACAGGGCTGGGGAAGGCTACACCTTC. As protein: CASSSPDRAGEGYTF. V is TRBV12-3 or TRBV12-4 and J is TRBJ1-2; 8 nucleotides line up with TRBD1. The trim removed 4 bases at V and 8 bases at J, leaving 12 bases unmatched. This CDR3 contains 15 residues.

The count of this clonotype is one. A much larger clonotype is one base distant, so this may be a read error. The chain joins TRBV5-8 to TRBJ1-5; tentatively, D is TRBD1 (6 bases). The CDR3 length is 15 residues. Germline V gene lookup returns CDR1 SGHTS and CDR2 YDEGEE. As DNA, the CDR3 is TGTGCCAGCAGCCTGACAGGTTATAGCAGTCAGCCCCAGCATTTT. Protein sequence: CASSLTGYSSQPQHF.

This clonotype was found many times. The chain has TRBV5-1 and TRBJ1-4, with D maybe TRBD1 (6 bases). The V and J ends lost 2 bases and 6 bases respectively, with 11 bases between them. There are 14 residues in the CDR3. Per germline, CDR1 SGHRS and CDR2 YFSETQ. This CDR3 reads CASSFTGNDEKLFF. The DNA for the CDR3 is TGCGCCAGCAGCTTTACAGGGAACGATGAAAAACTGTTTTTT. The full variable domain, completed using reference TRBV5-1 and TRBJ1-4, is KAGVTQTPRYLIKTRGQQVTLSCSPISGHRSVSWYQQTPGQGLQFLFEYFSETQRNKGNFPGRFSGRQFSNSRSEMNVSTLELGDSALYLCASSFTGNDEKLFFGSGTQLSVL.

CDR3 residues: CASSLWGTNEQFF. The CDR3 DNA reads TGTGCCAGCAGCTTGTGGGGCACCAATGAGCAGTTCTTC. The rearrangement joins TRBV7-9 to TRBJ2-1, with a weak D call TRBD1 (5 bases). V was pared by 3 bases and J by 6 bases, with 9 bases between. CDR1 is SEHNR, CDR2 FQNEAQ, per germline (reference sequence). The CDR3 runs 13 residues.

The chain links TRBV25-1 to TRBJ2-7; TRBD1 is a possible D gene (6 bases). CDR1 and CDR2 (germline): MGHDK, SYGVNS. V lost 5 bases and J 0 bases, leaving 17 bases between the germline ends. The CDR3 has 16 residues. CDR3 residues: CASSYSTGHSSYEQYF. In nucleotides, the CDR3 is TGTGCCAGCAGTTACTCCACGGGACATAGCTCCTACGAGCAGTACTTC.

Concerning this clonotype itself: An end of the junction does not agree with germline; a read error may underlie this. The rearrangement joins TRBV29-1 to TRBJ2-7; 12 positions agree with TRBD2. This CDR3 region has 14 residues. Germline V gene data show CDR1 as SQVTM and CDR2 as ANQGSEA. CDR3 bases: TGCAGCGTCGAAGGACTAGCGGGATCCTACGAGCAGTACTTC. Protein: CSVEGLAGSYEQYF.

CDR3 coding DNA: TGTGCCAGTAGACTCGACAGGGGGAATGTTGAAGCTTTCTTT. Amino acid sequence: CASRLDRGNVEAFF. The chain employs TRBV19 and TRBJ1-1; 9 bases match TRBD1. Germline V gene data show CDR1 as LNHDA and CDR2 as SQIVND (reference sequence). The junction had 9 bases not matched to a gene; V was cut back by 6 bases and J by 7 bases. The CDR3 extends over 14 amino acids.

This clonotype showed up just once. A junction boundary mismatches the germline segment, possibly from a read error. The chain employs TRBV20-1 and TRBJ1-2; D uncertain. This CDR3 has 14 amino acids. Germline values: CDR1 DFQATT, CDR2 SNEGSKA (reference sequence). The CDR3 DNA reads as TGCGGTGCTAGGACCCCGCCAGGCAGCTATGGCTACACCTTC. Translated: CGARTPPGSYGYTF.

On this clonotype: The CDR3 end shows no conserved phenylalanine or tryptophan, and so a read error is likely. The CDR3 DNA reads as TGTGCTAGTAGTGCACCGGGACAGGGGAATTCACCCCTCCACTCT. It is translated as CASSAPGQGNSPLHS. The gene calls are TRBV19 and TRBJ1-6; 10 bases align to TRBD1. Germline V gene data show CDR1 as LNHDA and CDR2 as SQIVND (reference sequence). The CDR3 spans 15 residues.

This clonotype has at least ten counts. The rearrangement joins TRBV19 to TRBJ1-3; D gene ambiguous. The V gene lost 4 bases and the J gene lost 0 bases, with 10 bases spanning the gap. The germline CDR1 and CDR2 sequences are LNHDA and SQIVND (reference sequence). CDR3 length: 15 amino acids. The CDR3 sequence: CASSRGFGSGNTIYF. CDR3 in DNA: TGTGCCAGTAGTAGAGGGTTCGGCTCTGGAAACACCATATATTTT. Looking up the rest from reference TRBV19 and TRBJ1-3 gives the full variable domain: DGGITQSPKYLFRKEGQNVTLSCEQNLNHDAMYWYRQDPGQGLRLIYYSQIVNDFQKGDIAEGYSVSREKKESFPLTVTSAQKNPTAFYLCASSRGFGSGNTIYFGEGSWLTVV.

The chain employs TRBV29-1 and TRBJ2-7; 9 bases agree with TRBD1. CDR1 and CDR2 (germline): SQVTM, ANQGSEA. J gave up 3 bases and V 1 base, and 7 bases lay outside the gene matches. CDR3 length: 15 residues. The CDR3 DNA is TGCAGCGTTGAAGCCGGGACAGGGAACGGCTACGAGCAGTACTTC. Protein sequence: CSVEAGTGNGYEQYF.

V and J are TRBV14 and TRBJ1-6, with TRBD1 as a possible D gene (5 bases). There are 15 residues in the CDR3. V lost 1 base, J lost 9 bases, and 13 bases lay in between. Germline V lookup: CDR1 SGHDN, CDR2 FVKESK. CDR3 residues: CASSQVWDGRSPLHF. CDR3 DNA: TGTGCCAGCAGCCAAGTATGGGACGGGCGTTCACCCCTCCACTTT. Supplemented by reference TRBV14 and TRBJ1-6, the full variable domain reads EAGVTQFPSHSVIEKGQTVTLRCDPISGHDNLYWYRRVMGKEIKFLLHFVKESKQDESGMPNNRFLAERTGGTYSTLKVQPAELEDSGVYFCASSQVWDGRSPLHFGNGTRLTVT.

CDR3 sequence reads: CASMVRQLYSPLHF. In DNA form, the CDR3 reads TGTGCCAGCATGGTCCGACAGCTTTATTCACCCCTCCACTTT. This chain joins TRBV2 and TRBJ1-6, with D maybe TRBD1 (5 bases). The germline gives CDR1 SNHLY, CDR2 FYNNEI. Trimming took off 7 bases at V and 8 bases at J, with 15 bases between the two ends. The CDR3 totals 14 residues.

V and J are TRBV4-2 and TRBJ2-3, with TRBD2 matching over 7 bases. CDR1 and CDR2 from the germline V gene are LGHNA and YNFKEQ. V shed 10 bases and J 1 base; nucleotides not matched to a gene: 17. CDR3 length equals 17 residues. Here the CDR3 reads CATKMGGGGGGTDTQYF. DNA for the CDR3: TGTGCCACCAAGATGGGAGGTGGTGGGGGGGGCACAGATACGCAGTATTTT.

This clonotype was observed once. The CDR3 bases are TGTGCCAGCAGCGTAGGATCAGACACCGGGGAGCTGTTTTTT. It translates to CASSVGSDTGELFF. The J gene is TRBJ2-2, the V gene TRBV9; D gene uncertain. Germline V gene lookup returns CDR1 SGDLS and CDR2 YYNGEE. Trimming took 0 bases from V and 3 from J, leaving 6 bases between them. This CDR3 has 14 amino acids.

This clonotype was detected many times. The genes are TRBV2 and TRBJ2-1, with 8 bases fitting TRBD2. With V trimmed by 2 bases and J by 10 bases, 7 bases remained unmatched. The CDR3 loop spans 14 amino acids. Germline values: CDR1 SNHLY, CDR2 FYNNEI. The CDR3 nucleotides read TGTGCCAGCAGTGAACGGGGCATAGCGGGAGAGCAGTTCTTC. It yields the protein CASSERGIAGEQFF.

This clonotype has a handful of counts. The gene calls are TRBV20-1 and TRBJ2-5, with 9 bases matching TRBD1. The CDR3 length is 13 residues. CDR1 DFQATT and CDR2 SNEGSKA come from the germline V gene (reference sequence). J lost 5 bases, V lost 2 bases, and 3 bases had no gene match. The CDR3 DNA reads TGCAGTGCTAGATGGACAGGGGAGGAGACCCAGTACTTC. Its translation is CSARWTGEETQYF.

The V and J genes are TRBV10-3 and TRBJ2-7, with unresolved D. Trimming removed 0 bases from V and 6 bases from J, with 15 bases in between. This CDR3 comprises 15 residues. CDR1 is ENHRY and CDR2 is SYGVKD in the germline V gene. The chain's CDR3 is CAISESSGSFREQYF. DNA of the CDR3: TGTGCCATCAGTGAGTCTTCCGGAAGTTTTCGCGAGCAGTACTTC.

This chain connects TRBV2 to TRBJ1-1; D ambiguous. The germline CDR1 and CDR2 sequences are SNHLY and FYNNEI. The CDR3 contains 12 residues. V lost 4 bases and J 6 bases, leaving 9 bases between the germline ends. The CDR3 here is CASSVWAAEAFF. The DNA of the CDR3 is TGTGCCAGCAGTGTGTGGGCAGCTGAAGCTTTCTTT.

Of note for this clonotype: Sequence at one end of the junction differs from germline and may be a read error. The chain recombines TRBV5-4 with TRBJ2-1; 10 bases align to TRBD2. This CDR3 comprises 13 residues. CDR1 SGHNT and CDR2 YYREEE come from the germline V gene (reference sequence). The CDR3 DNA reads as TGTGCCAGCAGCTTGACTCTAGCGGGGGTACAGATCTTC. Amino acid sequence: CASSLTLAGVQIF.

Many counts were recorded for this clonotype. The J gene is TRBJ1-3, the V gene TRBV12-3 or TRBV12-4; no clear D gene. CDR3 length: 14 amino acids. V lost 11 bases to trimming and J lost 0 bases, with 14 bases between them. DNA for the CDR3: TGTGCCGGGAAGGAGTACCTCTCTGGAAACACCATATATTTT. Translated: CAGKEYLSGNTIYF.

The chain is built from TRBV2 and TRBJ1-3; D not resolved. V was trimmed by 6 bases and J by 4 bases, leaving 7 bases between them. The germline gives CDR1 SNHLY, CDR2 FYNNEI. This CDR3 spans 12 amino acids. This CDR3 is CASRSEGNTIYF. DNA of the CDR3: TGTGCCAGCAGGTCCGAGGGAAACACCATATATTTT. The full variable domain, with the rest looked up from reference TRBV2 and TRBJ1-3, is EPEVTQTPSHQVTQMGQEVILRCVPISNHLYFYWYRQILGQKVEFLVSFYNNEISEKSEIFDDQFSVERPDGSNFTLKIRSTKLEDSAMYFCASRSEGNTIYFGEGSWLTVV.

In its sample, this clonotype was seen many times. The chain couples TRBV6-5 to TRBJ1-2, with 7 bases lining up with TRBD1. This CDR3 has 14 residues. CDR1 MNHEY and CDR2 SVGAGI come from the germline V gene. Trimming at V came to 2 bases and at J to 1 base, leaving 1 base not matched to a gene. The DNA for the CDR3 is TGTGCCAGCAGTTACGGACAGGATAACTATGGCTACACCTTC. Encoded protein: CASSYGQDNYGYTF.

The gene calls are TRBV7-2 and TRBJ2-5, with TRBD2 identical over 11 bases. Germline-derived CDR1 and CDR2 are SGHTA and FQGNSA. V was pared by 6 bases and J by 7 bases, with 10 bases of the junction left unmatched. The CDR3 contains 15 residues. CDR3 in DNA: TGTGCCAGCAGGTCACCGGGACTAGCGGATCGGACCCAGTACTTC. Translated, it gives CASRSPGLADRTQYF.

As regards this clonotype: A much larger clone lies a single base off, so this may be a read error. J is TRBJ2-7 and V is TRBV12-3 or TRBV12-4; D is ambiguous. The V and J ends lost 3 bases and 0 bases respectively, with 18 bases between them. The CDR3 runs to 17 residues. CDR3 DNA: TGTGCCAGCAGTTTCTCTCCAGCGAGGCGAAGCTCCTACGAGCAGTACTTC. Its protein product is CASSFSPARRSSYEQYF.

In this sample, this clonotype turned up many times. The chain has TRBV6-4 and TRBJ2-1; D possibly uses TRBD1 or TRBD2 (6 bases each). Germline V gene data show CDR1 as MRHNA and CDR2 as SNTAGT. This CDR3 spans 13 amino acids. The V gene lost 1 base and the J gene lost 10 bases, with 11 bases spanning the gap. The CDR3 sequence: CASSDFTGREQFF. DNA of the CDR3: TGTGCCAGCAGTGACTTTACAGGGAGGGAGCAGTTCTTC.

The chain joins TRBV4-3 to TRBJ2-7, with unresolved D. The better agreement between TRBJ2-5 and the DNA end casts doubt on the J call. The germline V gene has CDR1 LGHNA and CDR2 YSLEER. The CDR3 is made up of 13 amino acids. The CDR3 protein is CASSLSGDETQYF. CDR3 nucleotide sequence: TGCGCCAGCAGCCTAAGTGGGGATGAGACCCAGTACTTC.